The rows below give T cell receptor beta chains drawn from one sample of a study of post-analysis software for immune sequencing data. A single record per CDR3 protein comes from TCRdb applying MiXCR to the PCR reads. The repertoire holds about 200,000 distinct CDR3 sequences, 29% seen once, with approximately 3.6% in the top ten. Sequencing was carried out using blood. These receptors were taken from a girl aged 2-17 years with multiple sclerosis. Each CDR3 is given with its conserved first and last residue. A D gene is named only where the DNA matches it firmly. Only some rows state a clone size, as once, few, many or a class for expanded clones.

TRBV5-1	.	many	TRBJ2-7	TGCGCCAGCAGCTTGTCAGACGGGTCCTACGAGCAGTACTTC	CASSLSDGSYEQYF
TRBV5-1	.	few	TRBJ2-3	TGCGCCAGCAGCCCGTTGGGGGGAGTGGCAGATACGCAGTATTTT	CASSPLGGVADTQYF
TRBV4-1	TRBD2	many	TRBJ2-5	TGCGCCAGTTCTACTAGCGGGAGTTATCGGCAAGAGACCCAGTACTTC	CASSTSGSYRQETQYF
TRBV14	.	.	TRBJ2-1	TGTGCCAGCAGCAGGGGGTTAGTATCGCAGTTCTTC	CASSRGLVSQFF
TRBV12-3/TRBV12-4	.	.	TRBJ1-5	TGTGCCAGCAGTTTCGTCAGGGAGCAGCCCCAGCATTTT	CASSFVREQPQHF
TRBV7-2	TRBD2	.	TRBJ2-1	TGTGCCAGCAGCTTAGGTATGAGCAGCGGGGGGGCCAACAATGAGCAGTTCTTC	CASSLGMSSGGANNEQFF
TRBV7-2	.	.	TRBJ1-2	TGTGCCAGCAGCTTACTCGGCGGAAGGCAACTCTATGGCTACACCTTC	CASSLLGGRQLYGYTF
TRBV5-1	.	.	TRBJ1-2	TGCGCCAGCAGCTTGGAATCAGGGAACTATGGCTACACCTTC	CASSLESGNYGYTF
TRBV12-3/TRBV12-4	TRBD2	few	TRBJ2-3	TGTGCCAGCAGTTTAGCGCTAACAGCGGGAGAGGGAGATACGCAGTATTTT	CASSLALTAGEGDTQYF
TRBV20-1	.	many	TRBJ2-3	TGCAGTGCTAGACCCTCCTCAGATACGCAGTATTTT	CSARPSSDTQYF
TRBV5-1	TRBD2	many	TRBJ2-1	TGCGCCAGCAGCTTGGGCGCGACTAGCGGCTACAATGAGCAGTTCTTC	CASSLGATSGYNEQFF
TRBV6-1	TRBD1	many	TRBJ1-5	TGTGCCAGCAGTGGACAGGGTCAGGCTCAGCCCCAGCATTTT	CASSGQGQAQPQHF
TRBV5-1	.	many	TRBJ2-1	TGCGCCAGCGGTCTTAGGGGGAGTTCCTACAATGAGCAGTTCTTC	CASGLRGSSYNEQFF
TRBV5-1	.	.	TRBJ1-2	TGCGCCAGCAGCTTGGCTGGCATCTATGGCTACACCTTC	CASSLAGIYGYTF
TRBV2	.	few	TRBJ1-5	TGTGCCAGCAGTGAAAGGCAGGGCAATCAGCCCCAGCATTTT	CASSERQGNQPQHF
TRBV12-3/TRBV12-4	.	.	TRBJ2-7	TGTGCCAGCAGTTTCGGCCAAAGGACTCGGCCCTACGAGCAGTACTTC	CASSFGQRTRPYEQYF
TRBV12-3/TRBV12-4	.	few	TRBJ1-5	TGTGCCAGCAGTCCTTACGACAACCATCAGCCCCAGCATTTT	CASSPYDNHQPQHF
TRBV28	TRBD2	many	TRBJ2-3	TGTGCCAGCAGTCCCTTGACCGGGACTAGCGGCACAGATACGCAGTATTTT	CASSPLTGTSGTDTQYF
TRBV4-1	TRBD1	.	TRBJ1-3	TGCGCCAGCAGCCAACTAGGACAGGGCCTCTCTGGAAACACCATATATTTT	CASSQLGQGLSGNTIYF
TRBV7-9	.	.	TRBJ1-1	TGTGCCAGCACCCTCATGGACCCGACGGACACTGAAGCTTTCTTT	CASTLMDPTDTEAFF
TRBV29-1	TRBD1	.	TRBJ2-7	TGCAGCGTTGGAGGGGGCGTAACGTACGAGCAGTACTTC	CSVGGGVTYEQYF
TRBV5-1	.	few	TRBJ1-1	TGCGCCAGCAGCTCCCTAGGGCGGGGTTACGGCACTGAAGCTTTCTTT	CASSSLGRGYGTEAFF
TRBV14	.	.	TRBJ1-2	TGTGCCAGCAGCCCACAGAGCAACTATGGCTACACCTTC	CASSPQSNYGYTF
TRBV6-1	.	few	TRBJ1-2	TGTGCCAGCAGAAGTGGACCGCAAAACTATGGCTACACCTTC	CASRSGPQNYGYTF
TRBV7-2	.	few	TRBJ1-1	TGTGCCAGCAGCAGACAGTTCGGCGATTCTGAAGCTTTCTTT	CASSRQFGDSEAFF
TRBV4-1	.	many	TRBJ2-1	TGCGCCAGCAGCCAAGATACAGAGACCGATGAGCAGTTCTTC	CASSQDTETDEQFF
TRBV5-1	TRBD1	.	TRBJ2-7	TGCGCCAGCAGCTTGGTGGCCGGGACAGGGACCTACGAGCAGTACTTC	CASSLVAGTGTYEQYF
TRBV2	.	.	TRBJ2-2	TGTGCCAGCAGTCCCACTCTATTGAACACCGGGGAGCTGTTTTTT	CASSPTLLNTGELFF
TRBV5-1	.	few	TRBJ1-4	TGCGCCAGCAGCTCCGAAGCCCGGGAGGGGAAACTGTTTTTT	CASSSEAREGKLFF
TRBV5-1	TRBD1	many	TRBJ2-7	TGCGCCAGCAGCCGGGACAGGGACGAGCAGTACTTC	CASSRDRDEQYF
TRBV7-9	.	many	TRBJ2-3	TGTGCCAGCAGCTTATCTCCAGGGATGGTAGCAGATACGCAGTATTTT	CASSLSPGMVADTQYF
TRBV12-3/TRBV12-4	.	many	TRBJ2-7	TGTGCCAGCGGTAAGGGCAGGGTGGCCTACGAGCAGTACTTC	CASGKGRVAYEQYF
TRBV2	.	once	TRBJ1-5	TGTGCCAGCAGTTTTGGGGGCTGTCAGCCCCAGCATTTT	CASSFGGCQPQHF
TRBV15	TRBD1	.	TRBJ1-1	TGTGCCACCAGCAGAGATGCCGGGACAGGAAAGGGGGAAGCTTTCTTT	CATSRDAGTGKGEAFF
TRBV7-9	TRBD2	many	TRBJ2-1	TGTGCCAGCTCCCCCCGACTAGCCCCGGAGCAGTTCTTC	CASSPRLAPEQFF
TRBV29-1	.	.	TRBJ2-1	TGCAGCGTCCGATTAGTGGTCCATGAGCAGTTCTTC	CSVRLVVHEQFF
TRBV10-3	TRBD1	many	TRBJ2-1	TGTGCCATCAGGGCGCAGGGGGCTAATGAGCAGTTCTTC	CAIRAQGANEQFF
TRBV7-9	.	few	TRBJ2-1	TGTGCCAGCAGCTTAGCGGGGGGCCTGCAGTTCTTC	CASSLAGGLQFF
TRBV12-3/TRBV12-4	.	.	TRBJ1-6	TGTGCCAGCAGTTTAGGCCAGGGGCACAATAATTCACCCCTCCACTTT	CASSLGQGHNNSPLHF
TRBV7-2	.	many	TRBJ2-1	TGTGCCAGCAGCCCCGCCCTAGCCTCCTACAATGAGCAGTTCTTC	CASSPALASYNEQFF
TRBV29-1	.	many	TRBJ1-2	TGCAGCGTTGGTGCGTATGGCTACACCTTC	CSVGAYGYTF
TRBV2	.	many	TRBJ2-1	TGTGCCAGCAGTCGGAACAGGGGGGGATACAATGAGCAGTTCTTC	CASSRNRGGYNEQFF
TRBV20-1	.	many	TRBJ2-7	TGCAGTGCTAGTAAGGAAGGGGTACTCCACGAGCAGTACTTC	CSASKEGVLHEQYF
TRBV5-1	TRBD2	.	TRBJ2-3	TGCGCCAGCAGCTCCAAACGGGCTAGCGGAAGACCAGATACGCAGTATTTT	CASSSKRASGRPDTQYF
TRBV3-1	.	many	TRBJ2-7	TGTGCCAGCAGCCCGATGGTCTTTCGGGAGCAGTACTTC	CASSPMVFREQYF
TRBV15	.	few	TRBJ1-5	TGTGCCACCAGCAGAGAGGGGGGAACGCCCCGGCATTTT	CATSREGGTPRHF
TRBV12-3/TRBV12-4	.	many	TRBJ1-2	TGTGCCAGCAGTCGCCAGGGGAGTCATGGCTACACCTTC	CASSRQGSHGYTF
TRBV20-1	.	many	TRBJ2-3	TGCAGTGCTAGGTCTACCACAGATACGCAGTATTTT	CSARSTTDTQYF
TRBV29-1	.	many	TRBJ1-2	TGCAGCGTTGAAGATGCGGTAGTCAACTATGGCTACACCTTC	CSVEDAVVNYGYTF
TRBV29-1	.	.	TRBJ2-3	TGCAGCGCTGGGTTGGTAGGACCAGATGCGCAGTATTTT	CSAGLVGPDAQYF
TRBV20-1	.	once	TRBJ2-2	TGCAGTGCGGACAAAAACGGTCCCGGGGAGCTGTTTTTT	CSADKNGPGELFF
TRBV7-2	TRBD2	few	TRBJ2-5	TGTGCCAGCAGCCACCAGCGGGGGGGCGGAGAGACCCAGTACTTC	CASSHQRGGGETQYF
TRBV5-6	.	few	TRBJ2-5	TGTGCCAGCAGCTTGGAGACAGCCCAAGAGACCCTGTACTTC	CASSLETAQETLYF
TRBV30	.	.	TRBJ1-2	TGTGCCTGGAGTGTAGGAGGTACAGTGAACTATGGCTACACCTTC	CAWSVGGTVNYGYTF
TRBV6-2/TRBV6-3	.	.	TRBJ1-1	TGTGCCAGCAGTTACCCCGGGACACCCAACACTGAAGCTTTCTTT	CASSYPGTPNTEAFF
TRBV12-3/TRBV12-4	.	many	TRBJ2-5	TGTGCCAGCAGCCGTCGACAGGAGGAGACCCAGTACTTC	CASSRRQEETQYF
TRBV28	TRBD1	few	TRBJ1-4	TGTGCCTGTTCGGTAGGACAGGGGGGTGTTGAAAAACTGTTTTTT	CACSVGQGGVEKLFF
TRBV28	.	.	TRBJ1-5	TGTGCCAGCAGCATCCGCGGGGGGACTATGTCAAATCAGCCCCAGCATTTT	CASSIRGGTMSNQPQHF
TRBV10-3	TRBD1	.	TRBJ2-7	TGTGCCATCGGGCCCGGGACAGGGGGCTTCTACGAGCAGTACTTC	CAIGPGTGGFYEQYF
TRBV6-2/TRBV6-3	.	few	TRBJ1-1	TGTGCCAGCAGACCGAGGGGGACTGAAGCTTTCTTT	CASRPRGTEAFF